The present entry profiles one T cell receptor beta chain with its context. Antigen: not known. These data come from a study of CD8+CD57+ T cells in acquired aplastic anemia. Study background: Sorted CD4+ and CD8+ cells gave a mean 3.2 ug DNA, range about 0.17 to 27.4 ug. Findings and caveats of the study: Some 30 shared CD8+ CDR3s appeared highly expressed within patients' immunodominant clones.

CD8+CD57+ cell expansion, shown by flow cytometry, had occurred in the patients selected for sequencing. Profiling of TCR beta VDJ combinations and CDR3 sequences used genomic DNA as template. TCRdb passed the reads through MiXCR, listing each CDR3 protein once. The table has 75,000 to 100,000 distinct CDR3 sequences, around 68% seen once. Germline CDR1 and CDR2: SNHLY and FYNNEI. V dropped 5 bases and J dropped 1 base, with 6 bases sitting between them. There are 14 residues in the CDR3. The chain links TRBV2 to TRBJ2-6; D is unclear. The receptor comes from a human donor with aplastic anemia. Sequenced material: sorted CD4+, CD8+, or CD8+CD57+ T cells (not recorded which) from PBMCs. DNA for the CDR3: TGTGCCAGCAGTCCGGAATCTGGGGCCAACGTCCTGACTTTC. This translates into CASSPESGANVLTF.